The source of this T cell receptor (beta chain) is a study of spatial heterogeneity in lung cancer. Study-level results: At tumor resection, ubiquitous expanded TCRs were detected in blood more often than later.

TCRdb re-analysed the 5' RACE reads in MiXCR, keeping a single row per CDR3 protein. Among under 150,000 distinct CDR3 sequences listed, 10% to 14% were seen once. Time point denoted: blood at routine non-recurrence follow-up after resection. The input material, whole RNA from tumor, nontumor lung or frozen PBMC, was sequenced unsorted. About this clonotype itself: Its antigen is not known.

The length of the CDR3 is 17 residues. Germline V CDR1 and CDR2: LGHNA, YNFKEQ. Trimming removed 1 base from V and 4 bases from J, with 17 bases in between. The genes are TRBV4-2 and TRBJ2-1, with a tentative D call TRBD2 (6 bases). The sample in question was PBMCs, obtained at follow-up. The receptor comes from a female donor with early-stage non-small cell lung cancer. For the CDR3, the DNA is TGTGCCAGCAGCCAAGGCCCAGGAAGCGGGTTATACAATGAGCAGTTCTTC. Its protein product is CASSQGPGSGLYNEQFF.